These 30 T cell receptor beta chains originate from one sample sequenced in a study of Graves' ophthalmopathy and Graves' hyperthyroidism. From RNA, the CDR3 regions of TCR beta chains were amplified and sequenced. Second-round multiplex PCR came after first-round RT-PCR with HTBI primers. TCRdb re-called the multiplex PCR reads with MiXCR, one entry per CDR3 protein. Among 620,000 or so distinct CDR3 sequences listed, about 24% were seen once. The sequencing input was peripheral blood. All receptors come from a young woman with stable Graves' hyperthyroidism. Some clones in this sample may be carry-over from other donors' samples.

In its sample, this clonotype was seen many times. This chain connects TRBV27 to TRBJ1-2; TRBD1 agrees at 10 bases. There are 18 residues in the CDR3. With V trimmed by 6 bases and J by 7 bases, 20 bases remained unmatched. Germline-derived CDR1 and CDR2 are MNHEY and SMNVEV (reference sequence). The CDR3 sequence: CASRVTDSRDRGYPGYTF. The CDR3 DNA reads TGTGCCAGCAGAGTAACCGACTCTCGGGACAGGGGATACCCTGGCTACACCTTC.

The rearrangement uses TRBV28 and TRBJ1-2; D remains ambiguous. Germline CDR1 and CDR2: MDHEN and SYDVKM. The V and J ends lost 1 base and 4 bases respectively, with 13 bases between them. The CDR3 extends over 15 amino acids. The CDR3 DNA follows: TGTGCCAGCAGTTTATATTCAACCCGAGGCTATGGCTACACCTTC. This sequence encodes CASSLYSTRGYGYTF.

This clonotype was counted a few times. J is TRBJ1-1 and V is TRBV19; D uncertain. Germline V gives CDR1 LNHDA, CDR2 SQIVND (reference sequence). This CDR3 region has 13 residues. Trimming stripped 3 bases from V and 1 base from J, with 6 bases between. The CDR3 protein is CASSMMGNTEAFF. CDR3 sequence (DNA): TGTGCCAGTAGTATGATGGGGAACACTGAAGCTTTCTTT.

The V and J genes are TRBV25-1 and TRBJ2-4; TRBD2 is a possible D gene (6 bases). V lost 2 bases and J 1 base, leaving 9 bases between the germline ends. Germline-derived CDR1 and CDR2 are MGHDK and SYGVNS. The CDR3 has 15 amino acids. CDR3 sequence reads: CASSELEGAKNIQYF. DNA for the CDR3: TGTGCCAGCAGTGAACTGGAGGGGGCCAAAAACATTCAGTACTTC.

Ten or more counts support this clonotype. The V gene is TRBV14, the J gene TRBJ1-6, with D tentatively TRBD1 (5 bases). With 3 bases removed from V and 7 bases from J, the gap between germline ends came to 7 bases. The germline gives CDR1 SGHDN, CDR2 FVKESK. This CDR3 comprises 13 residues. The CDR3 sequence: CASSQPGNSPLHF. CDR3 bases: TGTGCCAGCAGCCAGCCAGGGAATTCACCCCTCCACTTT. The full variable domain, with the rest looked up from reference TRBV14 and TRBJ1-6, is EAGVTQFPSHSVIEKGQTVTLRCDPISGHDNLYWYRRVMGKEIKFLLHFVKESKQDESGMPNNRFLAERTGGTYSTLKVQPAELEDSGVYFCASSQPGNSPLHFGNGTRLTVT.

The sample holds a few counts of this clonotype. V gene TRBV2 combines with J gene TRBJ2-2, with 7 bases aligning to TRBD1. Trimming cost V 9 bases and J 1 base; bases outside gene matches: 2. CDR1 SNHLY and CDR2 FYNNEI come from the germline V gene. There are 13 residues in the CDR3. CDR3 bases: TGTGCCAGGGGACAGCTGAACACCGGGGAGCTGTTTTTT. Translated, it gives CARGQLNTGELFF.

This chain connects TRBV20-1 to TRBJ1-3, with 10 positions matching TRBD1. The CDR3 is made up of 14 amino acids. Germline V gene lookup returns CDR1 DFQATT and CDR2 SNEGSKA (reference sequence). V shed 5 bases and J 4 bases; nucleotides not matched to a gene: 5. The chain's CDR3 is CSAPTGGSGNTIYF. CDR3 nucleotide sequence: TGCAGTGCTCCGACAGGGGGCTCCGGAAACACCATATATTTT.

This clonotype was observed many times. The chain is built from TRBV24-1 and TRBJ2-7; 7 bases line up with TRBD2. CDR3 length: 15 residues. With 9 bases clipped from V and 4 bases from J, the junction kept 14 bases outside the gene matches. Germline CDR1 KGHDR, CDR2 SFDVKD. CDR3 amino acids: CATAGPGGRGYEQYF. CDR3 DNA sequence: TGTGCCACCGCCGGTCCGGGCGGGAGAGGGTACGAGCAGTACTTC.

The chain employs TRBV4-1 and TRBJ1-5; D perhaps matches TRBD1 (5 bases). The germline CDR1 and CDR2 sequences are MGHRA and YSYEKL. V was shortened by 6 bases and J by 0 bases, with 15 bases between the two germline ends. The CDR3 length is 16 residues. The CDR3 protein is CASRLGVPGSNQPQHF. In DNA form, the CDR3 reads TGCGCCAGCAGACTAGGGGTCCCTGGTAGCAATCAGCCCCAGCATTTT.

This clonotype was observed a few times. The chain is built from TRBV30 and TRBJ2-7; 10 bases match TRBD2. CDR3 length: 13 amino acids. J gave up 2 bases and V 7 bases, and 5 bases lay outside the gene matches. The germline gives CDR1 GTSNPN, CDR2 SVGIG (reference sequence). CDR3 DNA sequence: TGTGCCTTTACACTAGCGGGGCCCTACGAGCAGTACTTC. Amino acid sequence: CAFTLAGPYEQYF.

The table lists this clonotype with many counts. The chain employs TRBV7-8 and TRBJ2-6; maybe TRBD2 (5 bases). Germline-derived CDR1 and CDR2 are SGHVS and FQNEAQ. The V and J ends lost 8 bases and 0 bases respectively, with 11 bases between them. This CDR3 has 15 amino acids. The CDR3 here is CASPGLNSGANVLTF. In DNA, the CDR3 is TGTGCCAGCCCCGGACTGAACTCTGGGGCCAACGTCCTGACTTTC.

This clonotype was detected once. The rearrangement links TRBV6-5 to TRBJ1-2; the D is unclear. The V end lost 4 bases, the J end lost 8 bases, and 8 bases lay between the germline ends. The CDR3 spans 11 residues. Germline V gene sequence: CDR1 MNHEY, CDR2 SVGAGI. The CDR3, as DNA: TGTGCCAGCAGTTCCACCCACGGCTACACCTTC. It translates to CASSSTHGYTF.

The gene calls are TRBV18 and TRBJ1-5, with D perhaps TRBD1 (5 bases). Germline V gene data show CDR1 as KGHSH and CDR2 as LQKENI. V dropped 2 bases and J dropped 6 bases, with 14 bases sitting between them. The CDR3 spans 15 residues. The CDR3 is CASSPGVGVLQPQHF. The CDR3 DNA is TGTGCCAGCTCACCAGGCGTGGGGGTTCTTCAGCCCCAGCATTTT.

The V and J genes are TRBV28 and TRBJ1-1; TRBD1 matches at 7 bases. The CDR3 sequence is 15 residues long. Unmatched junction bases numbered 8, after V lost 4 bases and J lost 3 bases. In germline, CDR1 is MDHEN, CDR2 SYDVKM. This CDR3 reads CASSWGTVSYTEAFF. The CDR3, as DNA: TGTGCCAGCAGTTGGGGGACAGTTTCGTACACTGAAGCTTTCTTT.

This clonotype was recorded at least ten times. The V call is TRBV24-1, the J call TRBJ2-7; tentatively, D is TRBD1 (5 bases). Per the germline V gene, CDR1 is KGHDR and CDR2 is SFDVKD. V was clipped by 3 bases and J by 6 bases, with 20 bases between them. This CDR3 spans 16 amino acids. CDR3 sequence: CATSDGAGGAVGEQYF. CDR3 coding DNA: TGTGCCACCAGTGATGGGGCTGGTGGCGCCGTGGGCGAGCAGTACTTC.

In the case of this clonotype: A read error may be the cause here, since a much bigger clone is one base away. The V gene is TRBV30, the J gene TRBJ1-1; no clear D. The CDR3 is made up of 13 amino acids. Germline V CDR1 and CDR2: GTSNPN, SVGIG (reference sequence). The CDR3 nucleotides are TGTGCCCGGAGTGTAGACACTTACACTGAAGCTTTCTTT. Protein: CARSVDTYTEAFF.

The chain joins TRBV20-1 to TRBJ2-7; D unclear. Trimming took 1 base from V and 2 from J, leaving 12 bases between them. CDR1 is DFQATT and CDR2 is SNEGSKA in the germline V gene (reference sequence). The CDR3 runs to 14 residues. The CDR3 coding sequence is TGCAGTGCTAGAGTTTCTGGGATAACCTACGAGCAGTACTTC. Protein sequence: CSARVSGITYEQYF.

V is TRBV6-1 and J is TRBJ1-1; no clear D. Trimming shortened V by 11 bases and J by 0 bases, and 13 bases separated the two germline ends. The CDR3 is 13 amino acids. Germline V lookup: CDR1 MNHNS, CDR2 SASEGT. The CDR3 protein is CAHQDGMNTEAFF. The CDR3 coding sequence is TGTGCCCACCAGGACGGAATGAACACTGAAGCTTTCTTT.

This clonotype has at least ten counts. V usage is TRBV6-5 and J usage is TRBJ1-1; no clear D gene. Germline values: CDR1 MNHEY, CDR2 SVGAGI. V was cut by 3 bases and J by 2 bases, with 13 bases left in between. The CDR3 length is 15 residues. The chain's CDR3 is CASSYSDPFNTEAFF. Written as DNA, the CDR3 is TGTGCCAGCAGTTATTCGGACCCCTTCAACACTGAAGCTTTCTTT.

This clonotype was counted at least ten times. The rearrangement links TRBV12-3 or TRBV12-4 to TRBJ2-7, with TRBD1 as a possible D gene (6 bases). Trimming took 7 bases from V and 1 from J, leaving 14 bases between them. The CDR3 spans 14 residues. The CDR3 region has the DNA TGTGCCAGCAACATTGCAGGGGTTTCCTACGAGCAGTACTTC. Protein: CASNIAGVSYEQYF.

This rearrangement joins TRBV6-5 to TRBJ1-6; a possible D gene is TRBD1 (5 bases). V gave up 9 bases and J gave up 6 bases, with 12 bases separating them. CDR1 is MNHEY and CDR2 is SVGAGI in the germline V gene. The CDR3 runs to 13 residues. CDR3 nucleotide sequence: TGTGCCAGTGGTTGGGACCGTAATTCACCCCTCCACTTT. This sequence encodes CASGWDRNSPLHF.

This clonotype was seen only a few times. V is TRBV11-1 and J is TRBJ2-2; possible D gene TRBD1, 6 bases. Per the germline V gene, CDR1 is SGHAT and CDR2 is FQDESV (reference sequence). Trimming stripped 3 bases from V and 0 bases from J, with 11 bases between. The CDR3 is made up of 16 amino acids. The CDR3 reads CASSFGTQANTGELFF. The DNA for the CDR3 is TGTGCCAGCAGCTTCGGGACACAGGCGAACACCGGGGAGCTGTTTTTT.

The chain is built from TRBV6-5 and TRBJ1-2, with 10 nucleotides matching TRBD1. The junction had 4 bases not matched to a gene; V was cut back by 0 bases and J by 6 bases. Germline V gene data show CDR1 as MNHEY and CDR2 as SVGAGI. The CDR3 spans 15 residues. The CDR3 is CASSYSKTGGHGYTF. The CDR3, as DNA: TGTGCCAGCAGTTACTCCAAGACAGGGGGCCATGGCTACACCTTC.

This clonotype was observed many times. This chain connects TRBV20-1 to TRBJ1-6, with D hard to call. V gave up 5 bases and J gave up 5 bases, with 13 bases separating them. Per the germline V gene, CDR1 is DFQATT and CDR2 is SNEGSKA (reference sequence). This CDR3 region has 14 residues. Here the CDR3 reads CSAPRNFHNSPLHF. CDR3 nucleotide sequence: TGCAGTGCTCCTCGGAACTTTCATAATTCACCCCTCCACTTT.

The chain joins TRBV27 to TRBJ1-6; TRBD1 matches at 9 bases. The CDR3 is made up of 16 amino acids. Germline trimming cut 5 bases from V and 7 bases from J; bases unmatched to any gene: 9. Germline CDR1 MNHEY, CDR2 SMNVEV (reference sequence). The CDR3, as DNA: TGTGCCAGCAGTCCCCGACACGACAGGGGGAATTCACCCCTCCACTTT. Translated, it gives CASSPRHDRGNSPLHF.

The J gene is TRBJ2-2, the V gene TRBV2, with D perhaps matching TRBD2 (5 bases). V was cut by 0 bases and J by 1 base, with 12 bases left in between. This CDR3 spans 17 amino acids. Germline values: CDR1 SNHLY, CDR2 FYNNEI. The CDR3 loop is CASSEAEGSLNTGELFF. DNA of the CDR3: TGTGCCAGCAGTGAAGCAGAGGGTTCCTTGAACACCGGGGAGCTGTTTTTT.

There are many counts of this clonotype. CDR3 nucleotide sequence: TGTGCCAGCAGAATCAGGGAGGAGAATTCACCCCTCCACTTT. Protein product: CASRIREENSPLHF. This chain joins TRBV6-1 and TRBJ1-6, with D perhaps matching TRBD1 (5 bases). CDR3 size: 14 residues. The germline CDR1 and CDR2 sequences are MNHNS and SASEGT. The germline V and J ends were trimmed by 6 bases and 7 bases, with 13 bases remaining between them.

This chain joins TRBV11-2 and TRBJ2-7, with 10 bases fitting TRBD2. The CDR3 contains 15 residues. In germline, CDR1 is SGHAT, CDR2 FQNNGV. Germline trimming cut 2 bases from V and 4 bases from J; bases unmatched to any gene: 5. The CDR3, as DNA: TGTGCCAGCAGCTTAAGGATAGCGGGAGGATACGAGCAGTACTTC. Amino acid sequence: CASSLRIAGGYEQYF.

In this sample, this clonotype turned up many times. This chain uses TRBV6-5 with TRBJ1-2, with 9 bases that match TRBD1. The CDR3 length is 15 residues. V shed 0 bases, J shed 8 bases, and the junction held 7 bases outside the gene matches. In germline, CDR1 is MNHEY, CDR2 SVGAGI. CDR3 sequence (DNA): TGTGCCAGCAGTTACTCAACTACAGGGGGCGGAGGCTACACCTTC. Amino acids: CASSYSTTGGGGYTF.

This clonotype was picked up many times. The chain has TRBV24-1 and TRBJ1-1, with TRBD1 matching 9 bases. V shed 1 base, J shed 6 bases, and the junction held 17 bases outside the gene matches. CDR1 is KGHDR and CDR2 is SFDVKD in the germline V gene. This CDR3 has 19 residues. The CDR3 region is CATSDLIPPTGTGLSEAFF. The CDR3 DNA reads TGTGCCACCAGTGATTTAATCCCCCCTACCGGGACAGGGCTCTCTGAAGCTTTCTTT.